What follows is one T cell receptor (beta chain) and its context. Its target is unknown. The record originates from a study of T-cell reconstitution after alpha-beta-depleted transplantation in children. Findings of the study overall: High day-60 TCRbeta diversity in some patients came from surviving recipient T cells and thymic progenitors. There were reportedly several hundred expanded graft clones from which alpha-beta T cells came about two months after transplant. Newly produced T cells mostly accounted for T-cell counts and diversity one year post-transplant.

Unique molecular identifiers were used in preparing the TCRbeta library. MiXCR was run by TCRdb on the PCR reads, yielding one entry per CDR3 protein. The repertoire holds 200,000 to 250,000 distinct CDR3 sequences, roughly 8.1% seen once, with approximately 34% in the top ten. CDR3 size: 17 residues. The V gene's germline CDR1 is SGHDT and CDR2 YYEEEE. The germline V and J ends were trimmed by 4 bases and 3 bases, with 21 bases remaining between them. This clonotype was sampled from a male patient aged 2-15 years who had a stem cell transplant for acute myeloid leukemia, so the T cells may come from the graft donor. The chain employs TRBV5-6 and TRBJ2-3, with TRBD1 as a possible D gene (5 bases). The sample in question was PBMCs, mostly from graft donor cells, obtained 360 days after TCRalphabeta/CD19-depleted stem cell transplant. CDR3 in DNA: TGTGCCAGCAGCCTTCTTATGCAGGGAACCGGAACAGATACGCAGTATTTT. Translated, it gives CASSLLMQGTGTDTQYF. Filled out from reference TRBV5-6 and TRBJ2-3, the complete variable domain reads DAGVTQSPTHLIKTRGQQVTLRCSPKSGHDTVSWYQQALGQGPQFIFQYYEEEERQRGNFPDRFSGHQFPNYSSELNVNALLLGDSALYLCASSLLMQGTGTDTQYFGPGTRLTVL.